One sample yielded the 20 T cell receptor beta chains listed below, sequenced in a study of cytomegalovirus exposure and HLA in healthy donors. Primers for the PCR totalled 60 Vbeta and 13 Jbeta. TCRdb's copy holds only in-frame clones and misses some; the assay was immunoSEQ multiplex PCR. The sample holds roughly 190,000 clones, over 70% seen once. Sequencing used PBMCs. The receptors originated from a man aged 30 to 45 in good health and CMV-seronegative.

The V call is TRBV7-9, the J call TRBJ1-5; 9 nucleotides line up with TRBD1. The CDR3 contains 14 residues. CDR1 is SEHNR, CDR2 FQNEAQ, per germline (reference sequence). The V gene end was trimmed by 5 bases and the J gene end by 4 bases; junction bases not matched to a gene: 3. The CDR3, as DNA: TGTGCCAGCAGCGTGACAGGGGGAAATCAGCCCCAGCATTTT. It encodes CASSVTGGNQPQHF.

The CDR3 reads CAWSLYRGEAFF. For the CDR3, the DNA is TGTGCCTGGAGTCTTTACAGGGGTGAAGCTTTCTTT. The chain couples TRBV30 to TRBJ1-1; 7 nucleotides match TRBD1. CDR1 is GTSNPN and CDR2 is SVGIG in the germline V gene (reference sequence). The J segment lost 7 bases and the V segment lost 2 bases, leaving 4 bases of the junction unmatched. The CDR3 is 12 amino acids.

Comment on this clone: The junction shows a germline mismatch at one end, possibly a read error. The V and J genes are TRBV5-1 and TRBJ2-6; D possibly corresponds to TRBD2 (6 bases). Germline loops: CDR1 SGHRS, CDR2 YFSETQ. The CDR3 consists of 15 residues. The CDR3 loop reads CASSLSGTGANGLTF. The CDR3 coding sequence is TGCGCCAGCAGCTTGTCCGGGACTGGGGCCAACGGCCTGACTTTC. Based on the CDR3 plus reference TRBV5-1 and TRBJ2-6, the full variable domain is KAGVTQTPRYLIKTRGQQVTLSCSPISGHRSVSWYQQTPGQGLQFLFEYFSETQRNKGNFPGRFSGRQFSNSRSEMNVSTLELGDSALYLCASSLSGTGANGLTFGAGSRLTVL.

CDR3 sequence reads: CASSHTSERGAFF. For the CDR3, the DNA is TGTGCCAGCAGCCACACCTCGGAAAGGGGAGCTTTCTTT. The chain recombines TRBV7-2 with TRBJ1-1, with a tentative D call TRBD1 (5 bases). The CDR3 sequence is 13 residues long. Trimming took off 5 bases at V and 10 bases at J, with 17 bases between the two ends. From germline, CDR1 is SGHTA and CDR2 FQGNSA.

The chain employs TRBV6-6 and TRBJ2-7; 8 bases match TRBD1. Germline V gene data show CDR1 as MNHNY and CDR2 as SVGAGI (reference sequence). The CDR3 runs 14 residues. The J segment lost 7 bases and the V segment lost 2 bases, leaving 7 bases of the junction unmatched. The CDR3 DNA reads as TGTGCCAGCAGTTACGAGACAGGGGTTCGGGAGCAGTACTTC. It specifies CASSYETGVREQYF.

In nucleotides, the CDR3 is TGCGCCAGCAGCTCCCCTGTTGGTCTAGCGGGGACAGATACGCAGTATTTT. It translates to CASSSPVGLAGTDTQYF. J is TRBJ2-3 and V is TRBV5-1; 9 nucleotides agree with TRBD2. Losses at the gene ends were 3 bases for V and 3 bases for J; bases not matched to a gene: 11. From germline, CDR1 is SGHRS and CDR2 YFSETQ. The CDR3 length is 17 residues.

This clone was observed a single time. The rearrangement links TRBV6-5 to TRBJ2-7; 10 bases fit TRBD1. After removal of 6 bases from V and 6 bases from J, the junction contained 5 bases not matched to a gene. Germline CDR1 reads MNHEY; CDR2 reads SVGAGI. This CDR3 spans 13 amino acids. The CDR3 sequence: CASSRTGGGEQYF. In DNA form, the CDR3 reads TGTGCCAGCAGCCGGACAGGGGGAGGCGAGCAGTACTTC.

V gene TRBV7-8 combines with J gene TRBJ1-5; 7 bases line up with TRBD1. The V gene's germline CDR1 is SGHVS and CDR2 FQNEAQ. Unmatched junction bases numbered 11, after V lost 5 bases and J lost 4 bases. This CDR3 region has 16 residues. The chain's CDR3 is CASSPIRGLANQPQHF. The CDR3 bases are TGTGCCAGCAGCCCGATCAGGGGGTTGGCAAATCAGCCCCAGCATTTT.

V usage is TRBV5-4 and J usage is TRBJ2-5; no clear D gene. Per germline, CDR1 SGHNT and CDR2 YYREEE (reference sequence). Trimming cost V 2 bases and J 1 base, with 21 bases left between them. The CDR3 runs 18 residues. The CDR3 loop is CASSFGQLGTSTQETQYF. In DNA form, the CDR3 reads TGTGCCAGCAGCTTTGGTCAGCTAGGTACTTCGACCCAAGAGACCCAGTACTTC.

J is TRBJ2-5 and V is TRBV30; 9 nucleotides line up with TRBD2. The V and J ends lost 7 bases and 1 base, in that order; junction bases with no gene match: 10. The CDR3 totals 15 residues. Germline CDR1 reads GTSNPN; CDR2 reads SVGIG (reference sequence). The DNA for the CDR3 is TGTGCCTACAACAAGCGGGAGGTTGGCCAAGAGACCCAGTACTTC. This encodes CAYNKREVGQETQYF.

This clone was counted many times. J is TRBJ2-2 and V is TRBV25-1; D might be TRBD1 (5 bases). The length of the CDR3 is 14 residues. Germline V lookup: CDR1 MGHDK, CDR2 SYGVNS. V shed 1 base and J shed 3 bases, with 6 bases lying between them. The CDR3 here is CASSESRDTGELFF. The CDR3 region has the DNA TGTGCCAGCAGTGAATCCAGGGACACCGGGGAGCTGTTTTTT.

This clone has more than one count but fewer than ten. The chain employs TRBV29-1 and TRBJ1-2; TRBD1 matches at 10 bases. This CDR3 has 14 residues. CDR1 and CDR2 (germline): SQVTM, ANQGSEA. The ends lost 3 bases at V and 8 bases at J; junction bases unmatched: 9. The CDR3 reads CSVDPTGGAGGYTF. The CDR3 DNA sequence: TGCAGCGTTGACCCGACAGGGGGCGCGGGAGGCTACACCTTC.

This clone appeared a single time. This chain links TRBV5-1 with TRBJ1-2, with D tentatively TRBD1 (5 bases). Germline CDR1 SGHRS, CDR2 YFSETQ. Trimming left V 2 bases short and J 4 bases short, with 12 bases between. CDR3 length: 14 residues. DNA of the CDR3: TGCGCCAGCAGCTTTTCTTCGGACATCTATGGCTACACCTTC. Its protein is CASSFSSDIYGYTF.

The chain combines TRBV27 with TRBJ2-5; TRBD1 matches 11 bases. CDR1 is MNHEY and CDR2 is SMNVEV in the germline V gene (reference sequence). Trimming at V came to 7 bases and at J to 5 bases, leaving 12 bases not matched to a gene. The CDR3 loop spans 16 amino acids. Here the CDR3 reads CASISRGDRGKETQYF. The CDR3 nucleotides are TGTGCCAGCATAAGCAGAGGGGACAGGGGGAAGGAGACCCAGTACTTC.

The chain links TRBV5-6 to TRBJ2-5; 7 nucleotides match TRBD2. Gene TRBJ2-7 matches the end of the DNA better, so the J call may be wrong. The CDR3 is 14 amino acids. Germline CDR1 and CDR2: SGHDT and YYEEEE. This CDR3 is CASSPAGRAYEQYF. CDR3 sequence (DNA): TGTGCCAGCAGCCCTGCGGGGAGGGCCTACGAGCAGTACTTC.

The chain combines TRBV10-3 with TRBJ1-1; D uncertain. Germline values: CDR1 ENHRY, CDR2 SYGVKD. This CDR3 region has 13 residues. Trimming shortened V by 8 bases and J by 0 bases, and 10 bases separated the two germline ends. The CDR3 here is CAIAGELNTEAFF. The CDR3 coding sequence is TGTGCCATCGCAGGCGAGCTGAACACTGAAGCTTTCTTT.

The chain links TRBV11-2 to TRBJ2-7; TRBD2 agrees at 7 bases. J gave up 2 bases and V 5 bases, and 12 bases lay outside the gene matches. This CDR3 is 16 amino acids long. Germline-derived CDR1 and CDR2 are SGHAT and FQNNGV. The CDR3 region has the DNA TGTGCCAGCAGCCCTAGTGGGGACTACGCCACCTACGAGCAGTACTTC. Its translation: CASSPSGDYATYEQYF.

The chain employs TRBV9 and TRBJ2-7; no clear D. Between the trimmed V and J ends, which lost 0 bases and 2 bases, there was a span of 9 bases. Germline V gives CDR1 SGDLS, CDR2 YYNGEE. This CDR3 has 14 amino acids. The CDR3: CASSVGAETYEQYF. CDR3 DNA: TGTGCCAGCAGCGTAGGGGCCGAAACCTACGAGCAGTACTTC. Filled out from reference TRBV9 and TRBJ2-7, the complete variable domain reads DSGVTQTPKHLITATGQRVTLRCSPRSGDLSVYWYQQSLDQGLQFLIQYYNGEERAKGNILERFSAQQFPDLHSELNLSSLELGDSALYFCASSVGAETYEQYFGPGTRLTVT.

This chain joins TRBV2 and TRBJ2-3, with D hard to call. V was pared by 5 bases and J by 11 bases, with 14 bases between. CDR1 and CDR2 (germline): SNHLY, FYNNEI. This CDR3 has 12 residues. This CDR3 is CASSTNFEEQYF. CDR3 coding DNA: TGTGCCAGCAGTACCAACTTCGAGGAGCAGTATTTT.

This clone came up a few times. The V call is TRBV28, the J call TRBJ2-2; TRBD2 aligns across 8 bases. Trimming removed 7 bases from V and 0 bases from J; junction bases left unmatched: 10. Germline lookup yields CDR1 MDHEN and CDR2 SYDVKM. The CDR3 length is 17 residues. The CDR3 is CASIKRGGLSNTGELFF. The CDR3 region has the DNA TGTGCCAGCATTAAACGGGGGGGCCTTTCGAACACCGGGGAGCTGTTTTTT.